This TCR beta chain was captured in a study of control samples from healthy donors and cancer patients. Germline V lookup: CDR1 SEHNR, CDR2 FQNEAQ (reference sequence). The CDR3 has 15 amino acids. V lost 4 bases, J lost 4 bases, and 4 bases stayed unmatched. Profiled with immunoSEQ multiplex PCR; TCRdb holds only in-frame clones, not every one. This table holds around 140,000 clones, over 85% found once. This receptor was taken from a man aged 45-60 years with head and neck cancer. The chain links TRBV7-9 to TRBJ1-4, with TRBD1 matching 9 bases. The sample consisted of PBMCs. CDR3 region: CASSSGQGDNEKLFF. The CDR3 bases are TGTGCCAGCAGCTCGGGACAGGGTGATAATGAAAAACTGTTTTTT.